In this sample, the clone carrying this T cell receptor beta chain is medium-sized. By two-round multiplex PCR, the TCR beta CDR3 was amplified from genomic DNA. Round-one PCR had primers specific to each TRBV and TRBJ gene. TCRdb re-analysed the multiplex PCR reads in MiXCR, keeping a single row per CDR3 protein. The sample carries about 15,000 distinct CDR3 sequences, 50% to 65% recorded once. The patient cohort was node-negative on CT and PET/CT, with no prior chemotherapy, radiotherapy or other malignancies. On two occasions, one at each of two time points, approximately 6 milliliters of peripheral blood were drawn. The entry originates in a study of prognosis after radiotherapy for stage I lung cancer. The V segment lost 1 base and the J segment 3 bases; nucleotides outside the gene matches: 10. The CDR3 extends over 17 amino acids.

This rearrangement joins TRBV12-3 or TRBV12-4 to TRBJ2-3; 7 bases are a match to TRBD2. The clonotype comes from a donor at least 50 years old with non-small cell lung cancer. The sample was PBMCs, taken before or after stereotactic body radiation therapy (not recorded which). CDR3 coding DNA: TGTGCCAGCAGTTTAGGTGTATCGAGCGGGATGACAGATACGCAGTATTTT. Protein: CASSLGVSSGMTDTQYF.